Reported below is one T cell receptor beta chain. Its antigen target is currently unknown. Base qualities are not provided; no much larger clone lies one nucleotide away. Additional DNA sequences in this sample encode the identical CDR3. Deletion took 6 bases off V and 0 bases off J, with a span of 12 bases between the germline ends. In the germline V gene, CDR1 corresponds to SNHLY and CDR2 to FYNNEI. The CDR3, from cysteine to valine, totals 14 residues. The read is trimmed to its CDR3 DNA, 42 bases read in frame from base 1. The library was prepared using the immunoSEQ multiplex PCR assay. Following the manufacturer's protocol, the hsTCRB Kit was used to amplify rearranged TCR beta chain sequences. TCRB libraries were sequenced on an Illumina MiSeq. As for the original processing: The proprietary platform of the kit vendor was used for demultiplexing, trimming and gene mapping. The table was pulled from immuneACCESS by TCRdb, which kept in-frame rearrangements only. Such tables lose some clones; where checked, under half of the loss comes from unresolved V genes, and the rest has no known cause. V and J calls and clone size follow that table, whereas D and trimming were derived from the DNA. Counted in this sample were under 30,000 clones; 77% of them appeared once. Together, the top ten hold about 8.4% of the sample.

This sample was taken from a study of a mutant IDH1 vaccine in newly diagnosed glioma (dated by TCRdb to about 2021). With regard to the full study: Eight vaccinations were administered to patients in weeks 1, 3, 5, 7, 11, 15, 19 and 23, corresponding to visits V03 through V10. In the chemotherapy-containing groups, vaccination started alongside temozolomide cycles, whereas in patients who had radiotherapy alone it started 4-6 weeks after radiotherapy. Of the approximately 29 treated patients, approximately 60% were male and about 40% were female, and a mean age of 40.4 years was recorded. Before enrollment, patients had received standard therapy of radiotherapy alone, temozolomide alone, or radiochemotherapy with temozolomide; most received the combination. Peripheral blood samples were drawn at six visits, namely V03 (baseline), V05, V07, V10, V12 and V13. Longitudinal TCRB deep sequencing was done for 25 treated patients, wherever samples were available for exploratory analyses. The paper's findings and limits, for the study overall: Changes in the top peripheral T cell clonotypes picked up by TCRB sequencing did not appear to be linked to pseudoprogression. It was noted by the authors that analyses of patient blood samples could not be reproduced owing to sample limitations. Immune responses induced by the vaccine were seen in approximately 93% of patients across multiple MHC alleles. Availability determined which PBMC samples were chosen for TCRB deep sequencing.

The sample's time point label, in plain terms: week 5, during vaccination. Each vaccine dose, consisting of 300 ug of a 20-mer mutant IDH1 peptide in Montanide, was administered subcutaneously with topical imiquimod. Newly diagnosed WHO grade 3 or 4 IDH1-mutant astrocytomas showing loss of nuclear ATRX were present in the donors. The samples were drawn from NOA16, a multicentre, single-arm, open-label phase I trial in Germany that tested a mutant IDH1 peptide vaccine in humans for the first time. The DNeasy Blood and Tissue Kit was used to extract genomic DNA from EDTA blood for TCRB sequencing. The sequence came from a man in his forties with glioma. Recombination linked TRBV2 to TRBJ2-7; a weak D assignment points to TRBD2 (6 bases agree). The sample was PBMCs, taken from a glioma patient whose treatment included an IDH1 peptide vaccine. CDR3 protein: CASRRDASSYEQYV. The sequenced DNA: TGTGCCAGCAGGCGGGACGCGAGCTCCTACGAGCAGTACGTC.